This TCR beta chain was recovered during a study of blood T cell repertoires in COVID-19. Study context: Acute-phase and convalescent COVID-19 samples originated in the United States, Italy and Spain. Nucleic acid was either cDNA or gDNA, and it came from T cells, B-cell-depleted T cells, or PBMCs.

Authors' analysis steps: Counts of nucleated cells, estimated from reference gene primer amplification, were obtained. Sequencing used immunoSEQ multiplex PCR; TCRdb keeps in-frame clones, though not all of them. The DNA was the basis for D and trimming; V, J and clone size are from that table. The data contain a few hundred thousand clones, roughly nine tenths of them seen just once; the ten biggest clones take up 0.95% to 1.1%. The CDR3 is 15 residues long. In germline, CDR1 is SGHNT, CDR2 YYREEE (reference sequence). V shed 6 bases, J shed 1 base, and the junction held 7 bases outside the gene matches.

This sequence joins TRBV5-4 and TRBJ1-1, with 9 nucleotides matching TRBD1. Specimen: PBMCs or T cells enriched from blood (not recorded which). The clonotype comes from a man between 18 and 35 years old who had recovered from COVID-19. For the CDR3, the DNA is TGTGCCAGCAACCAAGGGACAGGGCAGAACACTGAAGCTTTCTTT. Encoded protein: CASNQGTGQNTEAFF.